The 30 T cell receptor beta chains below come from one sample, sequenced in a study of T cells in Graves' hyperthyroidism and ophthalmopathy. Amplification of TCR beta CDR3 regions used RNA as the template. With the HTBI primer set, the TCR CDR3 went through a first round of RT-PCR. TCRdb reanalysed the multiplex PCR reads using MiXCR and keeps one entry per CDR3 protein. The sample has 550,000 to 650,000 distinct CDR3 sequences; more than 11% are singletons. Sequencing input: blood. The receptors shown here come from a woman aged 25 to 45 with Graves' hyperthyroidism that later progressed to Graves' ophthalmopathy.

This clonotype was counted ten times or more. The chain uses TRBV12-3 or TRBV12-4 and TRBJ2-1, with D unresolved. The length of the CDR3 is 11 residues. V was clipped by 7 bases and J by 6 bases, with 7 bases between them. CDR3 bases: TGTGCCAGCAATTCGGGCAATGAGCAGTTCTTC. Translating gives CASNSGNEQFF.

This clonotype has a count of ten or more. V usage is TRBV12-3 or TRBV12-4 and J usage is TRBJ1-1; D gene ambiguous. Trimming removed 6 bases from V and 8 bases from J, with 16 bases in between. The CDR3 runs to 13 residues. The CDR3, as DNA: TGTGCCAGCAGCCTCCCGCTGGGCCGGGAAGCTTTCTTT. Translation gives CASSLPLGREAFF.

Many counts were recorded for this clonotype. The rearrangement uses TRBV11-3 and TRBJ2-2; D may be TRBD2 (5 bases). From germline, CDR1 is SGHNT and CDR2 YENEEA. V lost 3 bases, J lost 5 bases, and 13 bases lay in between. CDR3 size: 15 residues. In DNA form, the CDR3 reads TGTGCCAGCAGCTTCCAAACGGGAAGGACCGGGGAGCTGTTTTTT. It codes for CASSFQTGRTGELFF.

Only a few counts were recorded for this clonotype. The chain carries TRBV19 and TRBJ1-5, with 9 bases that match TRBD1. J lost 5 bases, V lost 5 bases, and 7 bases had no gene match. CDR3 length: 15 residues. CDR1 and CDR2 from the germline V gene are LNHDA and SQIVND (reference sequence). CDR3 DNA sequence: TGTGCCAGTAGTCCCCAGACAGGGGGACATCAGCCCCAGCATTTT. This encodes CASSPQTGGHQPQHF.

This clonotype was observed many times. The J gene is TRBJ1-5, the V gene TRBV12-3 or TRBV12-4, with 10 bases matching TRBD1. V lost 1 base and J lost 6; bases outside the gene matches: 12. This CDR3 comprises 18 residues. The DNA for the CDR3 is TGTGCCAGCAGTTTAGGGGGGTTTGGACAGGGGGTGATTCAGCCCCAGCATTTT. The encoded protein is CASSLGGFGQGVIQPQHF.

This clonotype was seen repeatedly, ten times or more. This chain links TRBV5-1 with TRBJ2-7; TRBD1 might be the D (6 bases). The V gene's germline CDR1 is SGHRS and CDR2 YFSETQ. The CDR3 is 15 amino acids. The V end lost 4 bases, the J end lost 2 bases, and 16 bases lay between the germline ends. Here the CDR3 reads CASSLVAGAAYEQYF. CDR3 DNA: TGCGCCAGCAGCCTTGTAGCAGGGGCTGCCTACGAGCAGTACTTC.

The chain is built from TRBV19 and TRBJ1-2, with D possibly matching TRBD1 (6 bases). Germline V gene sequence: CDR1 LNHDA, CDR2 SQIVND (reference sequence). Trimming cost V 9 bases and J 3 bases, with 17 bases left between them. The CDR3 consists of 14 residues. The DNA of the CDR3 is TGTGCCAGCACCAAATCTTCAGGGGACTATGGCTACACCTTC. It codes for CASTKSSGDYGYTF.

The chain uses TRBV2 and TRBJ2-7; TRBD1 is a possible D gene (5 bases). This CDR3 has 16 amino acids. The ends were cut back, 6 bases at V and 3 bases at J, with 21 bases in the middle. From germline, CDR1 is SNHLY and CDR2 FYNNEI. CDR3 nucleotide sequence: TGTGCCAGCAGGGGGTCGTGGCAGGGAAGGAACTACGAGCAGTACTTC. It specifies CASRGSWQGRNYEQYF.

With regard to this clonotype: Given a much more abundant clone one base away, this may be a read error. This chain connects TRBV5-5 to TRBJ2-7; weak D call: TRBD1 (6 bases). The CDR3 extends over 15 amino acids. The V end was cut by 6 bases, the J end by 7 bases, with 23 bases between. The germline CDR1 and CDR2 sequences are SGHKS and YYEKEE (reference sequence). The CDR3 spells CASNNQPGHSNEQYF. CDR3 nucleotides: TGTGCCAGCAACAATCAACCGGGACATTCAAATGAGCAGTACTTC.

This clonotype occurred many times. The chain couples TRBV28 to TRBJ2-3; D uncertain. The CDR3 length is 12 residues. Germline V CDR1 and CDR2: MDHEN, SYDVKM. The V gene lost 3 bases and the J gene lost 6 bases, with 7 bases spanning the gap. The CDR3 spells CASSFPPDTQYF. The CDR3 DNA follows: TGTGCCAGCAGTTTCCCCCCGGATACGCAGTATTTT.

The chain uses TRBV7-9 and TRBJ1-3; D is ambiguous. CDR3 size: 15 residues. V was cut by 2 bases and J by 4 bases, with 12 bases left in between. CDR1 and CDR2 from the germline V gene are SEHNR and FQNEAQ (reference sequence). The CDR3 coding sequence is TGTGCCAGCAGCTTATCTGGGGTCGGCGGAAACACCATATATTTT. It translates to CASSLSGVGGNTIYF.

There are many counts of this clonotype. The rearrangement links TRBV3-1 to TRBJ2-1; 10 bases agree with TRBD2. CDR1 is LGHDT, CDR2 YNNKEL, per germline (reference sequence). CDR3 length: 15 amino acids. V was pared by 4 bases and J by 6 bases, with 6 bases of the junction left unmatched. For the CDR3, the DNA is TGTGCCAGCAGCCTCCTAGCGGGAGACTCCAATGAGCAGTTCTTC. This codes for CASSLLAGDSNEQFF.

The chain carries TRBV11-2 and TRBJ2-3; maybe TRBD2 (5 bases). Per germline, CDR1 SGHAT and CDR2 FQNNGV. The CDR3 covers 16 residues. Trimming cost V 3 bases and J 5 bases, with 18 bases left between them. This CDR3 reads CASSLAPGPGGDTQYF. DNA for the CDR3: TGTGCCAGCAGCTTGGCCCCAGGACCCGGAGGAGATACGCAGTATTTT.

This clonotype came up many times. This chain joins TRBV20-1 and TRBJ1-5; possibly TRBD1 for D (6 bases). Germline-derived CDR1 and CDR2 are DFQATT and SNEGSKA (reference sequence). This CDR3 is built from 13 residues. Trimming shortened V by 6 bases and J by 3 bases, and 12 bases separated the two germline ends. The CDR3 coding sequence is TGCAGTGCCCCGGACAGCGCCAATCAGCCCCAGCATTTT. This encodes CSAPDSANQPQHF.

This clonotype was seen a few times. The V and J genes are TRBV10-3 and TRBJ1-1; D uncertain. V dropped 8 bases and J dropped 5 bases, with 15 bases sitting between them. Germline V gene sequence: CDR1 ENHRY, CDR2 SYGVKD. This CDR3 region has 13 residues. CDR3 protein: CAILEGAGTEAFF. The CDR3, as DNA: TGTGCCATCTTGGAGGGTGCGGGAACTGAAGCTTTCTTT.

This clonotype was counted many times. This chain joins TRBV20-1 and TRBJ2-7; D is perhaps TRBD2 (5 bases). The CDR3 runs to 12 residues. The V end was cut by 6 bases, the J end by 5 bases, with 14 bases between. The germline V gene encodes CDR1 DFQATT and CDR2 SNEGSKA (reference sequence). CDR3 coding DNA: TGCAGTGCGAGGGAAGGAGGAGACGAGCAGTACTTC. It yields the protein CSAREGGDEQYF.

V gene TRBV7-2 combines with J gene TRBJ2-7, with 9 bases aligning to TRBD2. Germline trimming cut 5 bases from V and 3 bases from J; bases unmatched to any gene: 5. This CDR3 region has 14 residues. Germline CDR1 and CDR2: SGHTA and FQGNSA. This CDR3 is CASSVTSGDYEQYF. Here the CDR3 DNA reads TGTGCCAGCAGCGTGACTAGCGGAGACTACGAGCAGTACTTC.

The chain employs TRBV20-1 and TRBJ2-7; TRBD2 agrees at 9 bases. The junction had 11 bases not matched to a gene; V was cut back by 4 bases and J by 4 bases. This CDR3 has 15 amino acids. Germline CDR1 reads DFQATT; CDR2 reads SNEGSKA (reference sequence). The CDR3, as DNA: TGCAGTGCTAATCTCGGGGCTAGCGGGAAATACGAGCAGTACTTC. Translating it yields CSANLGASGKYEQYF.

This clonotype was recorded at least ten times. The chain carries TRBV6-1 and TRBJ2-7; perhaps TRBD2 as D (6 bases). The CDR3 runs to 15 residues. V dropped 4 bases and J dropped 1 base, with 14 bases sitting between them. Germline V CDR1 and CDR2: MNHNS, SASEGT. DNA of the CDR3: TGTGCCAGCAGTGGGTCTAGCGCCTTATCCTACGAGCAGTACTTC. Protein sequence: CASSGSSALSYEQYF.

This clonotype has ten or more counts. This chain uses TRBV11-1 with TRBJ2-7; 8 bases line up with TRBD1. Germline CDR1 and CDR2: SGHAT and FQDESV (reference sequence). Trimming took 5 bases from V and 5 from J; bases not matched to a gene: 14. This CDR3 comprises 16 residues. The chain's CDR3 is CASSARSGQGADEQYF. CDR3 DNA: TGTGCCAGCAGCGCCCGATCCGGACAGGGAGCGGACGAGCAGTACTTC.

This clonotype was observed many times. The J gene is TRBJ1-1, the V gene TRBV11-2, with D tentatively TRBD1 (6 bases). The V and J ends lost 5 bases and 5 bases respectively, with 15 bases between them. Germline V CDR1 and CDR2: SGHAT, FQNNGV. The CDR3 is 14 residues long. As DNA, the CDR3 is TGTGCCAGCAGCCTACAGGGCGGGAGGACTGAAGCTTTCTTT. Protein product: CASSLQGGRTEAFF.

This clonotype has a count of ten or more. The chain couples TRBV28 to TRBJ2-1; 9 nucleotides agree with TRBD2. V was clipped by 8 bases and J by 4 bases; unmatched bases: 9. Per germline, CDR1 MDHEN and CDR2 SYDVKM. The CDR3 extends over 15 amino acids. This CDR3 reads CASLAGGAGYNEQFF. CDR3 bases: TGTGCCAGCCTCGCGGGAGGGGCTGGGTACAATGAGCAGTTCTTC.

The gene calls are TRBV19 and TRBJ2-1; maybe TRBD2 (5 bases). Germline CDR1 reads LNHDA; CDR2 reads SQIVND (reference sequence). The V gene lost 4 bases and the J gene lost 10 bases, with 14 bases spanning the gap. The CDR3 is made up of 13 amino acids. The CDR3 region is CASSKVRSGEQFF. The CDR3 region has the DNA TGTGCCAGTAGTAAGGTCCGGAGCGGCGAGCAGTTCTTC.

This clonotype occurred many times. The rearrangement links TRBV6-2 or TRBV6-3 to TRBJ2-1; no firm D call. The V end was cut by 8 bases, the J end by 9 bases, with 14 bases between. Germline V lookup: CDR1 MNHEY, CDR2 SVGEGT. This CDR3 spans 12 amino acids. The CDR3 DNA is TGTGCCAGCCTGTCACACCTCGTTGAGCAGTTCTTC. It specifies CASLSHLVEQFF.

This clonotype was counted a few times. The chain couples TRBV9 to TRBJ1-4; a weak D match, TRBD1 (5 bases). This CDR3 spans 15 amino acids. V was trimmed by 4 bases and J by 5 bases, leaving 15 bases between them. CDR1 and CDR2 (germline): SGDLS, YYNGEE. In DNA, the CDR3 is TGTGCCAGCAGCTCCTCGACGGGGGTCAATGAAAAACTGTTTTTT. This gives the protein CASSSSTGVNEKLFF.

This chain joins TRBV9 and TRBJ2-1; D might be TRBD2 (5 bases). The germline V gene has CDR1 SGDLS and CDR2 YYNGEE. The CDR3 contains 12 residues. The germline V and J ends were trimmed by 1 base and 7 bases, with 6 bases remaining between them. CDR3 coding DNA: TGTGCCAGCAGCGTACTAGCTAATGAGCAGTTCTTC. Its translation is CASSVLANEQFF.

This clonotype was observed a few times. Compared with germline, one end of the junction differs, possibly owing to a read error. The chain carries TRBV7-9 and TRBJ1-3, with TRBD1 as a possible D gene (5 bases). Germline CDR1 SEHNR, CDR2 FQNEAQ (reference sequence). The CDR3 loop spans 15 amino acids. The CDR3 sequence: CASSQDRTPGNTISF. In DNA, the CDR3 is TGTGCCAGCAGCCAAGATCGGACACCAGGAAACACCATATCTTTT. The complete variable domain, with remaining parts taken from reference TRBV7-9 and TRBJ1-3, reads DTGVSQNPRHKITKRGQNVTFRCDPISEHNRLYWYRQTLGQGPEFLTYFQNEAQLEKSRLLSDRFSAERPKGSFSTLEIQRTEQGDSAMYLCASSQDRTPGNTISFGEGSWLTVV.

This sequence joins TRBV11-2 and TRBJ1-1; D call uncertain. The CDR3 is made up of 16 amino acids. Between the trimmed V and J ends, which lost 5 bases and 2 bases, there was a span of 18 bases. Germline values: CDR1 SGHAT, CDR2 FQNNGV. The CDR3 DNA follows: TGTGCCAGCAGCATGTATTCGGACCACGGAAACACTGAAGCTTTCTTT. Its protein product is CASSMYSDHGNTEAFF.

This clonotype was recorded many times. The chain joins TRBV20-1 to TRBJ2-3; D gene unclear. CDR3 length equals 14 residues. V was pared by 6 bases and J by 4 bases, with 17 bases between. Germline CDR1 reads DFQATT; CDR2 reads SNEGSKA (reference sequence). The CDR3 nucleotides are TGCAGTGCGCCGGTTATGGGTAGGGCAGATACGCAGTATTTT. It specifies CSAPVMGRADTQYF.

This clonotype was recorded a few times. This could be a read error, since a much larger clone is one nucleotide away. This rearrangement joins TRBV20-1 to TRBJ2-7; unclear D gene. Trimming left V 0 bases short and J 2 bases short, with 11 bases between. This CDR3 region has 14 residues. Germline V CDR1 and CDR2: DFQATT, SNEGSKA (reference sequence). The CDR3 DNA sequence: TGCAGTGCTAGAGAGACTGGCGGTACCTACGAGCAGTACTTC. As protein: CSARETGGTYEQYF.